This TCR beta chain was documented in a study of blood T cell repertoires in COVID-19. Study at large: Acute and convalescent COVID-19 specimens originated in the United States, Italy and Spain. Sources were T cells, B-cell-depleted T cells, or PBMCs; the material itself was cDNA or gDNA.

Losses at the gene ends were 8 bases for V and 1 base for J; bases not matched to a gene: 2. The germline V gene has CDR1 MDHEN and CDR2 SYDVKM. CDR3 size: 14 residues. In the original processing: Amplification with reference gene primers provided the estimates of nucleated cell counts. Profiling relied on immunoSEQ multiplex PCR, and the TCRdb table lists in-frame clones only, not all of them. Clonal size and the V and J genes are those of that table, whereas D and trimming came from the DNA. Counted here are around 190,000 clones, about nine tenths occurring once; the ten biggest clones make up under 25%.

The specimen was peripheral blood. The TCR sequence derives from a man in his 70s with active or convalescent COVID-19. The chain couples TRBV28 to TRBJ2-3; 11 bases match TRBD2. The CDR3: CASYSGGGTDTQYF. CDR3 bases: TGTGCCAGCTATAGCGGGGGGGGCACAGATACGCAGTATTTT.